This T cell receptor (beta chain) was sequenced for a study of cytomegalovirus exposure and HLA in healthy donors. General observations from the study: When a later analysis was performed, an Asian-associated ancestry cluster reportedly had fewer N-insertions than the roughly 690-donor mean.

Primers: 60 Vbeta forward and 13 Jbeta reverse. TCRdb's table, derived via immunoSEQ multiplex PCR, lists solely in-frame clones and lacks some. The sample consists of around 190,000 clones, around 75% of them appearing once. Looked up from germline, CDR1 is MNHEY and CDR2 is SVGAGI. The V end lost 6 bases, the J end lost 1 base, and 12 bases lay between the germline ends. CDR3 length: 14 residues. When sampled, the donors appeared nominally healthy, though they likely had unrecorded immune exposures. As concerns this clone: Its antigen remains unknown.

This receptor was identified in a woman aged 25 to 39 in good health and CMV-seropositive. The sample comprised PBMCs. The chain has TRBV6-5 and TRBJ1-1, with D maybe TRBD1 (6 bases). The DNA for the CDR3 is TGTGCCAGCAGGTGGACAGCAGAGAACACTGAAGCTTTCTTT. As protein: CASRWTAENTEAFF.